This T cell receptor (beta chain) is drawn from a study of T cells in Graves' hyperthyroidism and ophthalmopathy. The TCR beta CDR3 regions underwent amplification using RNA transcripts as the source. Primed by the HTBI set, a first-round RT-PCR was run on the TCR CDR3. Each CDR3 protein is one row after TCRdb ran MiXCR on the multiplex PCR reads. The sample has approximately 560,000 distinct CDR3 sequences; around 46% are singletons. V lost 1 base and J 0 bases, leaving 16 bases between the germline ends. Per the germline V gene, CDR1 is MGHDK and CDR2 is SYGVNS. The CDR3 totals 17 residues. This clonotype is a singleton in its sample.

The receptor comes from a woman aged 18 to 35 with Graves' hyperthyroidism. The chain combines TRBV25-1 with TRBJ2-7, with D possibly being TRBD1 or TRBD2 (6 bases each). The specimen sequenced was peripheral blood or thyroid tissue (not recorded which). The chain's CDR3 is CASSEWPGAGSSYEQYF. Written as DNA, the CDR3 is TGTGCCAGCAGTGAATGGCCGGGGGCGGGGAGCTCCTACGAGCAGTACTTC.